The source of this TCR beta chain is a study of cytomegalovirus exposure and HLA in healthy donors (dated by TCRdb to 2017 to 2019). Context from the whole study: An earlier analysis of several hundred of the donors reported roughly 300 Gb of sequence data and approximately 120 million unique TCR beta sequences obtained from approximately 180 million T cells. Donor age, sex, ethnicity and CMV serostatus were compiled alongside the repertoire data. The study was designed to test whether signatures of past pathogen exposure could be identified by cataloging public T cell receptors. Genome-wide SNP genotypes for about 55% of the roughly 670 donors were used in a later genetic analysis, which treated that subset as a discovery cohort. An earlier analysis of some 500 of the donors used high-throughput TCR beta sequencing to judge whether each TCR beta V gene segment behaved as functional or pseudogenic. An early release that covered about 600 HLA-typed donors contained approximately 300 gigabases of sequencing data and 70 million to 100 million unique TCR sequences. The study used immunosequencing to profile the T cell repertoires of more than 650 subjects and linked those repertoires to cytomegalovirus serostatus. Every discovery cohort repertoire had been produced on one sequencing platform. In the later analysis, no new phenotypic data were used to find candidate immune exposures; instead, reliance was placed on TCR beta sequences and their occurrence across donors. On average, around 230,000 unique TCR beta nucleotide sequences were sequenced per donor among 398 genotyped donors of the cohort, with roughly 18% of those sequences being non-productive. To predict cytomegalovirus infection status, the study combined high-throughput TCR immunosequencing, statistical association of individual TCRs with disease status, and machine learning. Several DR-DQ haplotypes were treated as single units for association and clustering because of strong linkage in the cohort. Typing coverage varied by locus: 629-630 donors for A, B, C, DRB1 and DQB1; roughly 500 for DQA1; over 600 for DPA1; approximately 490 for DPB1. A later analysis re-analyzed previously published TCR beta repertoires from 600 to 850 donors and added high-resolution HLA genotyping to study TCR occurrence patterns. Along with the approximately 650-subject first cohort, a separate validation cohort of over a hundred different subjects was used. HLA typing covered class I and class II loci at four-digit resolution. Of the 398 genotyped donors, 81% were placed in the genetic ancestry cluster associated with self-reported Caucasian donors. On the study overall, not on this receptor specifically: A later genetic analysis associated a missense DCLRE1C variant with V-gene and J-gene trimming of TCR beta chains, and an independent cohort replicated the association. Specific HLA alleles were associated with 15,000 to 20,000 TCR beta sequences at a false discovery rate of 0.05 in a later analysis. According to a later genetic analysis, donors in an Asian-associated ancestry cluster had fewer N-insertions in productive TCRs than the approximately 710-donor mean. When HLA alleles, especially DR and DQ, strongly co-occurred, attributing TCR associations to individual alleles was difficult. Three of the identified cytomegalovirus-associated TCR beta chains were confirmed in vitro to be specific for cytomegalovirus antigens. In this cohort, only TCR beta chains were sequenced, and detectable features were limited by the absence of alpha or paired-chain data. A cluster of highly shared sequence variants was judged likely to be a technical artifact of the sequencing pipeline. According to the authors, the approach could potentially be generalized to other disease states and immunological phenotypes. Because HLA typing was unavailable for some donors at each locus, only the typed subset was used in association tests. While some public TCRs were present in many individuals, most TCR sequences turned up only very rarely across donors. According to a later analysis, most CMV-associated TCR beta chains appeared to be HLA-restricted, and the HLA associations seemed to be driven largely by CMV exposure. An earlier analysis of 587 of the donors showed that most TCR beta V segments appeared in productive rearrangements either about 90% or about 30% of the time, which broadly matched IMGT annotations. Correlated functional status among segregating V segments might be attributable to linkage disequilibrium, but an unknown experimental factor could not be ruled out. According to a later analysis, parvovirus B19, influenza, CMV and Epstein-Barr virus appeared linked to several top co-occurrence clusters. The presence/absence analyses assumed that sequencing depth was roughly uniform across donors, and that assumption may not be true. The only immune exposure information available for the cohort was CMV serostatus. A later analysis found that HLA-associated TCR beta chains were more clonally expanded and had lower generation probabilities than equally common non-associated chains. According to a later analysis, TCR association rates differed among HLA loci, with DRB1 alleles showing the most associated TCRs and HLA-C alleles showing the fewest. A further reported finding was that TCR beta sequences accurately predicted the HLA-A and HLA-B alleles for most subjects in the first cohort. Because counts were too low, seventeen rarely observed V segments, including chromosome 9 orphons, were left out of the earlier analysis of several hundred of the donors. In the study, around 150 TCR beta chains were listed as associated with cytomegalovirus. The classifier was reported to diagnose cytomegalovirus status with high specificity and sensitivity in both the original and validation cohorts.

Library prep was done by the immunoSEQ multiplex PCR assay. For the multiplex PCR, a mixture combining 60 forward primers for TCR Vbeta segments and 13 reverse primers for TCR Jbeta segments was used. The CDR3 region of rearranged TCR beta genes was amplified from genomic DNA by a multiplex PCR assay. Amplified TCR beta libraries were sequenced as 87-base-pair reads on the Illumina HiSeq System. The source study handled its data this way. A later analysis tallied around 80 million unique TCR beta chains across the 666 repertoires, and some 12 million of those chains were shared by two or more donors. To remove PCR and sequencing errors, raw reads were error-corrected and collapsed into unique sequences using a nearest-neighbor algorithm that merged closely related sequences. CDR3 sequences were aligned to IMGT reference sequences to assign V, D and J gene segments. Each retained sequence needed at least a six-nucleotide match to both a V gene segment and a J gene segment. Rearrangements were called productive when the CDR3 lacked stop codons and stayed in frame with V and J; all others were non-productive. Following IMGT convention, CDR3 was defined as the stretch from the second conserved V-encoded cysteine up to the conserved J-encoded phenylalanine. The earlier analysis of 587 of the donors excluded any sequence lacking an unambiguous match to a single V gene segment. An earlier analysis of almost 600 of the donors classified V segments as functional when productive rearrangements were above 56.7% and as segregating when the standard deviation between donors was above 5%. A statistical classification framework was built for diagnosing cytomegalovirus status from the catalog of TCR beta chain sequences. In a later analysis, TCR nucleotide sequences were compared against IMGT/GENE-DB human TR gene sequences so that V and J genes could be assigned. The TCRdist pipeline was used in a later analysis to assign CDR3 sequences and most-parsimonious VDJ recombination scenarios. In a later analysis, every TCR beta chain was defined by the combination of its CDR3 amino acid sequence and its V-gene family, and reads without a unique V-gene family were dropped. In a later analysis, approximately 590 highly shared, low-generation-probability nucleotide sequences were removed to address suspected cross-contamination and a sequencing artifact. In a later analysis, a clonal expansion index was calculated for each public chain from normalized within-repertoire ranks of inferred template counts. In a later analysis, generation probabilities were computed using a VDJ recombination model fitted to out-of-frame rearrangements, and the results were checked against IGoR. In a later analysis, hypergeometric tests were used to score TCR-TCR, TCR-HLA and TCR-CMV co-occurrence, with a repertoire-size bias correction applied to TCR pairs. False discovery rates were estimated in a later analysis by permuting HLA or CMV assignments 20 times. In a later analysis, co-occurring TCRs were grouped with DBSCAN, and TCRdist sequence similarity was added when clustering was performed within HLA-allele-positive subsets. Repertoires with fewer than 30,000 or more than 120,000 public chains, plus five repertoires with anomalous nucleotide sharing, were excluded from co-occurrence clustering. This immuneACCESS table, as held by TCRdb, lists in-frame sequences with V and J called but not all clones. Of the missing ones, under half trace to an unresolved V gene in checked studies; the others have no known cause. V, J and clone size are those of that table, while D and trimming were read from the DNA. The sample data list 90,000 to 100,000 clones, and under 80% of these were observed just once. The ten largest clones take up 1.5% to 2.5% of the sample.

Comment on this clone: What this receptor recognizes is not known. There are no base qualities to consult, and no much larger clone falls within one base. In the same sample, other DNA sequences code for this CDR3.

In total, 600 or so healthy bone marrow donors made up the cohort. At the time of sampling, all cohort members were nominally healthy, though unrecorded immune exposures were likely present. The donor tested CMV seronegative and was one of the 352 seronegative cohort members. A peripheral blood sample was collected from each donor, and TCR beta sequencing was performed on peripheral blood mononuclear cells. Genomic DNA extraction from the blood cell samples was performed with the Qiagen DNeasy Blood Extraction Kit. The receptor was isolated from a man aged 35 to 55 in good health and CMV-seronegative. Sequences were obtained from PBMCs.

The CDR3 amino acid sequence is: CASSSRDTYEQYF. The DNA sequence is as follows: TGCGCCAGCAGCTCCCGAGACACCTACGAGCAGTACTTC. The chain uses TRBV5-1 and TRBJ2-7; the D gene identity is not certain. The CDR3 starts with the cysteine, ends with the phenylalanine, and has 13 residues. Of the read, only the CDR3 DNA is kept; its 39 bases are in frame from base 1. A distance of 9 bases separates the germline ends of V and J, which lose 3 bases and 2 bases respectively. CDR1 is given as SGHRS and CDR2 as YFSETQ, both from the germline V gene.